Below, 6 T cell receptor beta chains from the same sample are listed, as sequenced in a study of a mutant IDH1 vaccine in newly diagnosed glioma. Noted time point: baseline, week 1 (first vaccination visit). The treatment is: pre-vaccination baseline after standard-of-care therapy. Using immunoSEQ multiplex PCR, the repertoire was profiled, and TCRdb retains in-frame clones only, with some absent. There are tens of thousands of clones in the sample; approximately 81% occur only once, and approximately 20% lies in the top ten. The sample was PBMCs, taken from a glioma patient treated with radiotherapy, temozolomide or both. All receptors come from a man aged 18 to 30 with glioma.

The V and J genes are TRBV19 and TRBJ1-2, with a tentative D call TRBD1 (6 bases). The V gene lost 7 bases and the J gene lost 1 base, with 10 bases spanning the gap. This CDR3 region has 13 residues. The germline V gene encodes CDR1 LNHDA and CDR2 SQIVND (reference sequence). Written as DNA, the CDR3 is TGTGCCAGTACGGTGGACAGTAACTATGGCTACACCTTC. As protein: CASTVDSNYGYTF.

V gene TRBV6-5 combines with J gene TRBJ2-3; tentatively, D is TRBD1 (6 bases). V was trimmed by 4 bases and J by 1 base, leaving 15 bases between them. This CDR3 region has 16 residues. In germline, CDR1 is MNHEY, CDR2 SVGAGI. The CDR3 DNA sequence: TGTGCCAGCAGTTTGAGGGGGACGGCCGGCACAGATACGCAGTATTTT. Protein: CASSLRGTAGTDTQYF.

The J gene is TRBJ2-7, the V gene TRBV5-6; 7 bases match TRBD1. CDR1 is SGHDT, CDR2 YYEEEE, per germline. The CDR3 consists of 14 residues. With V trimmed by 0 bases and J by 6 bases, 6 bases remained unmatched. CDR3 nucleotide sequence: TGTGCCAGCAGCTTGGCGACAGGGTCTCTCGAGCAGTACTTC. This sequence encodes CASSLATGSLEQYF.

This rearrangement joins TRBV25-1 to TRBJ1-1, with D possibly matching TRBD1 (6 bases). This CDR3 region has 14 residues. V lost 6 bases to trimming and J lost 10 bases, with 21 bases between them. CDR1 is MGHDK and CDR2 is SYGVNS in the germline V gene. The CDR3 region is CASSAFSGAPAAFF. As DNA, the CDR3 is TGTGCCAGCAGCGCTTTTTCGGGGGCACCGGCAGCTTTCTTT.

This clone turned up a few times. J is TRBJ1-2 and V is TRBV6-5, with 7 positions matching TRBD1. V dropped 7 bases and J dropped 0; count of bases not matched to a gene: 8. CDR1 is MNHEY and CDR2 is SVGAGI in the germline V gene. The CDR3 extends over 15 amino acids. CDR3 in DNA: TGTGCCAGCATTTCGACAGGGCCCACTAACTATGGCTACACCTTC. This gives the protein CASISTGPTNYGYTF.

This chain links TRBV27 with TRBJ2-5; the match to TRBD1 covers 7 bases. This CDR3 spans 14 amino acids. Looked up from germline, CDR1 is MNHEY and CDR2 is SMNVEV (reference sequence). Trimming took 6 bases from V and 2 from J; bases not matched to a gene: 6. The CDR3 DNA sequence: TGTGCCAGCAGAGGCGGACAGGCTCAAGAGACCCAGTACTTC. Protein product: CASRGGQAQETQYF.